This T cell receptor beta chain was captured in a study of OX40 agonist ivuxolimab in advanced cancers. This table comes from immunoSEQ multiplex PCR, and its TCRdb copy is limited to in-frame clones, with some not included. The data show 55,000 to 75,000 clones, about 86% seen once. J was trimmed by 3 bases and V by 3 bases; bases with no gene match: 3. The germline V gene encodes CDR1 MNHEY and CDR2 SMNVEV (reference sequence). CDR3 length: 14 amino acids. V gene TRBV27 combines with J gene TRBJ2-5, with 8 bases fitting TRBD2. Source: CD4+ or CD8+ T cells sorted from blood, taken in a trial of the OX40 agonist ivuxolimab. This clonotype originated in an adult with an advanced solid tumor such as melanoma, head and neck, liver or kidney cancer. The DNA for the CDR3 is TGTGCCAGCAGTTTCTTACTAGCGGAAGAGACCCAGTACTTC. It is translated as CASSFLLAEETQYF.